This T cell receptor (beta chain) was obtained from a study of blood T cells in healthy people across ages. Study outcomes and limitations: Older individuals had lower TCR beta diversity per million T cells (the decline was roughly linear).

On this clonotype: What it binds is unknown.

A second PCR, run for roughly 7 to 11 cycles, used a sample-barcoded 5' primer plus a J-beta primer mix. TCRdb re-called the 5' RACE reads with MiXCR, one entry per CDR3 protein. Of about 1,400,000 distinct CDR3 sequences in the sample, around two fifths were seen once. CDR3 length: 16 amino acids. The chain combines TRBV21-1 with TRBJ2-3; TRBD2, the table's D call, was not compared with the DNA. TRBV21-1 counts as a pseudogene. Sequencing was performed on blood. The sequence came from a woman in her late teens or twenties in good health. DNA for the CDR3: TGTGCCAGCAGCAAAATAGCGGGAAAGGAGGTAGATACGCAGTATTTT. Translated: CASSKIAGKEVDTQYF.